The clone carrying this T cell receptor beta chain was detected once. CDR1 is GTSNPN, CDR2 SVGIG, per germline (reference sequence). CDR3 size: 15 residues. V lost 7 bases and J lost 2, with 18 bases in between. The data were obtained in a study of blood T cell repertoires in COVID-19. Produced via immunoSEQ multiplex PCR; TCRdb's table is partial and in-frame only. Counted here are some 200,000 clones, about 80% occurring once; the ten biggest clones make up less than 5.5%. The receptor's source is a woman aged 60-75 years with acute COVID-19. The chain uses TRBV30 and TRBJ1-5, with a weak D call TRBD1 (5 bases). Sequencing was performed on PBMCs or T cells enriched from blood (not recorded which). The CDR3: CASSPGTRGNQPQHF. In DNA form, the CDR3 reads TGTGCCTCAAGTCCCGGGACTCGGGGCAATCAGCCCCAGCATTTT.